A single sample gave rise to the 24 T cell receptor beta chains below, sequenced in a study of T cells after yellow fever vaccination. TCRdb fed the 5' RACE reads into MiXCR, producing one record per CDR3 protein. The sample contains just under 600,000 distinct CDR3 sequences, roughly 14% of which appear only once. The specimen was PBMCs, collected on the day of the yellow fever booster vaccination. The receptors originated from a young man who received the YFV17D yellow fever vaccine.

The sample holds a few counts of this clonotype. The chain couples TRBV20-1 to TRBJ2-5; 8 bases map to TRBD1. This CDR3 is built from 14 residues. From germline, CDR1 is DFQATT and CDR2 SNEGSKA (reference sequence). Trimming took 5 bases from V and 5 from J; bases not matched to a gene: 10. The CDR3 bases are TGCAGTGCTCCCAGACAGGGGCACATGGAGACCCAGTACTTC. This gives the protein CSAPRQGHMETQYF.

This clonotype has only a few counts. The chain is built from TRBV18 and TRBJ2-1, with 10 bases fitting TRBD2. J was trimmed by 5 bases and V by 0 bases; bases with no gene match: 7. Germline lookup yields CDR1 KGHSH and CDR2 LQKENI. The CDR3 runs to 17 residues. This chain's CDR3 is CASSPPGLAGANNEQFF. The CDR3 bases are TGTGCCAGCTCACCACCGGGGCTAGCGGGAGCCAACAATGAGCAGTTCTTC.

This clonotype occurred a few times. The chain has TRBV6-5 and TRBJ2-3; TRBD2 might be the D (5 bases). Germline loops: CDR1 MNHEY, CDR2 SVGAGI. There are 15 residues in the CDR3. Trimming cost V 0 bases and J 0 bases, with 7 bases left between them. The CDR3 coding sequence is TGTGCCAGCAGTTACTCCAGCGGCAGCACAGATACGCAGTATTTT. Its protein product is CASSYSSGSTDTQYF.

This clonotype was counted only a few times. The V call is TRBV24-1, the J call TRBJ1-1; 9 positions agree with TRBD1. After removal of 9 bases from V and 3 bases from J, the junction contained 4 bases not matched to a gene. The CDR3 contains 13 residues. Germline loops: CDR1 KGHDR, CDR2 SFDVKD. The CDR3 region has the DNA TGTGCCACCTCCGGGACAGGGTACACTGAAGCTTTCTTT. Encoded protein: CATSGTGYTEAFF.

This CDR3 reads CASSLEGRMNTEAFF. The CDR3 DNA sequence: TGTGCCAGCAGCTTAGAGGGCAGAATGAACACTGAAGCTTTCTTT. The V gene is TRBV7-2, the J gene TRBJ1-1, with unresolved D. The germline V gene has CDR1 SGHTA and CDR2 FQGNSA. Trimming removed 1 base at V and 0 bases at J, with 9 bases between. CDR3 length: 15 amino acids.

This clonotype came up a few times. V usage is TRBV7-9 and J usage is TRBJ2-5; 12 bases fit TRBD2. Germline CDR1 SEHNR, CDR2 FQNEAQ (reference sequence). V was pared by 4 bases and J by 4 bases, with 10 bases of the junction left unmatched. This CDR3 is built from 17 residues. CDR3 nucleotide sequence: TGTGCCAGCAGCTCACTAGCGGGAGGCCCGGAGGGAGAGACCCAGTACTTC. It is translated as CASSSLAGGPEGETQYF.

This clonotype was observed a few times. CDR3 protein: CASSLDVPAYEQYF. The CDR3 nucleotides read TGCGCCAGCAGCTTAGACGTCCCCGCCTACGAGCAGTACTTC. The rearrangement joins TRBV5-1 to TRBJ2-7; unclear D gene. CDR3 length: 14 residues. V was cut by 2 bases and J by 2 bases, with 11 bases left in between. CDR1 SGHRS and CDR2 YFSETQ come from the germline V gene.

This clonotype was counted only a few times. CDR3 DNA: TGCAGTGCTAGAGATTTGCAGGGAGGAGATACGCAGTATTTT. Translated, it gives CSARDLQGGDTQYF. V usage is TRBV20-1 and J usage is TRBJ2-3; tentatively, D is TRBD2 (6 bases). The CDR3 spans 14 residues. The germline V gene encodes CDR1 DFQATT and CDR2 SNEGSKA (reference sequence). V was cut by 0 bases and J by 5 bases, with 12 bases left in between.

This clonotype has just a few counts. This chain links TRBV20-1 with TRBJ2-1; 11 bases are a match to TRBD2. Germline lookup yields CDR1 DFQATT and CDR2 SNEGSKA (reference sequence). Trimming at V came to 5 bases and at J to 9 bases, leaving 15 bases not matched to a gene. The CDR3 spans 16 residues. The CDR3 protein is CSAQIAGGPLRSEQFF. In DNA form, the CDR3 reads TGCAGTGCTCAAATAGCGGGAGGGCCTCTACGCAGTGAGCAGTTCTTC.

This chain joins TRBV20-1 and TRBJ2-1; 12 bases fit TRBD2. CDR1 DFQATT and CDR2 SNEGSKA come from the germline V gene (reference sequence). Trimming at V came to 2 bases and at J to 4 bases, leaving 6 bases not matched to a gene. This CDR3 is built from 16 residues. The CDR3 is CSARPLAGGRYNEQFF. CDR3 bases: TGCAGTGCTAGACCCCTAGCGGGAGGGCGGTACAATGAGCAGTTCTTC.

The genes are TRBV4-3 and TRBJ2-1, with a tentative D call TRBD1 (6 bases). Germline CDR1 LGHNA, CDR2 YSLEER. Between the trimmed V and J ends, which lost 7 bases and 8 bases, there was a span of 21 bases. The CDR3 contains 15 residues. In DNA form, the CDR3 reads TGCGCCAGCACCCAGGGGAAGACCCACGTCGATGAGCAGTTCTTC. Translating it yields CASTQGKTHVDEQFF.

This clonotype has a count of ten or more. Here the CDR3 reads CASSGLAGVRETQYF. CDR3 in DNA: TGTGCCAGCAGCGGTTTAGCGGGAGTTCGGGAGACCCAGTACTTC. V is TRBV7-9 and J is TRBJ2-5; TRBD2 matches 9 bases. The CDR3 runs to 15 residues. After removal of 5 bases from V and 5 bases from J, the junction contained 9 bases not matched to a gene. Germline V CDR1 and CDR2: SEHNR, FQNEAQ (reference sequence).

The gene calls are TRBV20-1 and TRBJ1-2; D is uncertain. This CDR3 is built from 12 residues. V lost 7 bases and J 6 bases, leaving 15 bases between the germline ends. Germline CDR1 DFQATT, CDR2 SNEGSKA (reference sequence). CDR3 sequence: CSVRLGRDGYTF. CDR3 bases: TGCAGTGTCAGACTGGGGAGGGATGGCTACACCTTC.

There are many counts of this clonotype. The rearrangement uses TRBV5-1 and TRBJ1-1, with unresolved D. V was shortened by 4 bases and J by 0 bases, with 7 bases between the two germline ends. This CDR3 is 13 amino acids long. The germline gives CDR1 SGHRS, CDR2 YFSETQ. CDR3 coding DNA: TGCGCCAGCAGCGCGCGACTGAACACTGAAGCTTTCTTT. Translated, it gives CASSARLNTEAFF.

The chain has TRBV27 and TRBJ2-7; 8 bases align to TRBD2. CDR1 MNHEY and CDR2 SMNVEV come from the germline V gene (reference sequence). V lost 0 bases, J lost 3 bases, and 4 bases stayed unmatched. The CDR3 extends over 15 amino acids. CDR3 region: CASSLSTSDLYEQYF. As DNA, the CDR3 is TGTGCCAGCAGTTTATCGACTAGCGACCTCTACGAGCAGTACTTC.

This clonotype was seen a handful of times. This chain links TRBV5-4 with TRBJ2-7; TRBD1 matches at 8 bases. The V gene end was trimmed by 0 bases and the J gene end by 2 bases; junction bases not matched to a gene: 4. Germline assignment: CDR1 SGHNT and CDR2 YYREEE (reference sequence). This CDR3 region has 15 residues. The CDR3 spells CASSLGTGLAYEQYF. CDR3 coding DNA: TGTGCCAGCAGCTTGGGGACAGGGCTCGCCTACGAGCAGTACTTC.

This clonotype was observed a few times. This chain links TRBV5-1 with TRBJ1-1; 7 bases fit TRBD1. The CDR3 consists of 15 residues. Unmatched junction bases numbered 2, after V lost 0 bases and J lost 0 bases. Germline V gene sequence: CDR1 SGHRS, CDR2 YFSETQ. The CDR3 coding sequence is TGCGCCAGCAGCTTGGCCAGGGGGATGAACACTGAAGCTTTCTTT. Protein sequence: CASSLARGMNTEAFF.

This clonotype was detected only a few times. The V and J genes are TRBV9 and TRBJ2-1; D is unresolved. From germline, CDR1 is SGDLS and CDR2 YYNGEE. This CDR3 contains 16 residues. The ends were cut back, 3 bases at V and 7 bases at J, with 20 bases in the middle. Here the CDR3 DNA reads TGTGCCAGCAGCGCCCCCCCGACAAGGGCTGGGAATGAGCAGTTCTTC. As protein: CASSAPPTRAGNEQFF.

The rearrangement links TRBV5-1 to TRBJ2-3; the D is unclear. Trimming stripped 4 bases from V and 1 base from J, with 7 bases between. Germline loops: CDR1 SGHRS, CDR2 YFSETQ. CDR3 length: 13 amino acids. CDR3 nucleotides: TGCGCCAGCAGCGACCCTGGCACAGATACGCAGTATTTT. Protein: CASSDPGTDTQYF.

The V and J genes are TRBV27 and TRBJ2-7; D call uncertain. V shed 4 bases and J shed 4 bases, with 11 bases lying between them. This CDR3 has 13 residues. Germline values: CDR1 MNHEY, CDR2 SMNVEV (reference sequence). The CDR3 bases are TGTGCCAGCAGTTCGACGGCCTGGTACGAGCAGTACTTC. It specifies CASSSTAWYEQYF.

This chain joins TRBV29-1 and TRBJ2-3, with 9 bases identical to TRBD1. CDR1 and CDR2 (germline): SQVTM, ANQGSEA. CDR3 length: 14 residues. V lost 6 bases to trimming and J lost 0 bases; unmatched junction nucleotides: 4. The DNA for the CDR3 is TGCAGCGTACTAGACAGGGGGAGCACAGATACGCAGTATTTT. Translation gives CSVLDRGSTDTQYF.

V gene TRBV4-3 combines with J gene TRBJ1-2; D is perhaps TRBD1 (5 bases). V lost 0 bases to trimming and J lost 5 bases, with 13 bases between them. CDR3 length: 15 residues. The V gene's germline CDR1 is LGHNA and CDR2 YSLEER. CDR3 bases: TGCGCCAGCAGCCAAGATCGGGCAGGGCTTTATGGCTACACCTTC. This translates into CASSQDRAGLYGYTF.

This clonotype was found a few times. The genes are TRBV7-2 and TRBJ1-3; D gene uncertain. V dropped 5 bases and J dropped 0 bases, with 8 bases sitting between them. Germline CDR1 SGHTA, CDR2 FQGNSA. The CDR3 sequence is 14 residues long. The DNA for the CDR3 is TGTGCCAGCAGCCCCGCTGGCTCTGGAAACACCATATATTTT. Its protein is CASSPAGSGNTIYF.

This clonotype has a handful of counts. The CDR3 DNA reads as TGTGCCAGCAGCTCACCCGCTAGCCCGTCCTACGAGCAGTACTTC. Its translation is CASSSPASPSYEQYF. The J gene is TRBJ2-7, the V gene TRBV5-4; D perhaps matches TRBD2 (5 bases). The CDR3 has 15 amino acids. With 3 bases removed from V and 1 base from J, the gap between germline ends came to 14 bases. The germline V gene encodes CDR1 SGHNT and CDR2 YYREEE (reference sequence).